These T cell receptor beta chains were read from a single sample in a study of PD-L1 blockade in urothelial cancer. Generated by immunoSEQ multiplex PCR, the TCRdb table keeps only in-frame clones and is missing some. The sample has tens of thousands of clones, 84% seen once. Sequencing used PBMCs, obtained around atezolizumab (anti-PD-L1) treatment. The receptors here all came from a man aged 55 to 70 with urothelial cancer. CDR3s include the opening cysteine and the closing phenylalanine or tryptophan. The order of the fields is J gene, V gene, D gene, clone size, CDR3 protein, CDR3 DNA. The D gene is left open where the match is weak. Size tells how often a clone was seen (once, few, many) or the class of an expanded clone, and some rows leave it out.

>TRBJ2-7|TRBV7-9|TRBD2|.
CASTGLAGGTYEQYF
TGTGCCAGTACGGGACTAGCGGGGGGGACCTACGAGCAGTACTTC
>TRBJ1-1|TRBV16|TRBD1|.
CASSPLGQGESSEAFF
TGTGCCAGCAGCCCCCTCGGACAGGGAGAATCCTCGGAAGCTTTCTTT
>TRBJ1-1|TRBV18|.|.
CASSPGHQNTEAFF
TGTGCCAGCTCACCCGGACATCAGAACACTGAAGCTTTCTTT
>TRBJ1-1|TRBV12-5|TRBD1|.
CASGTHRGKGTEAFF
TGTGCTAGTGGTACTCACAGGGGGAAGGGCACTGAAGCTTTCTTT
>TRBJ2-3|TRBV28|.|.
CASSFLSGTDTQYF
TGTGCCAGCAGTTTTCTATCTGGCACAGATACGCAGTATTTT
>TRBJ2-1|TRBV7-9|TRBD2|few
CASSLASGGAWSEQFF
TGTGCCAGCAGCTTAGCGAGCGGGGGGGCCTGGTCCGAGCAGTTCTTC
>TRBJ2-4|TRBV7-2|.|.
CASSLDGRNIQYF
TGTGCCAGCAGCTTGGACGGGAGAAACATTCAGTACTTC
>TRBJ2-3|TRBV10-1|TRBD2|.
CASSEPGGLDTQYF
TGCGCCAGCAGTGAGCCGGGGGGGCTAGATACGCAGTATTTT
>TRBJ2-3|TRBV7-2|TRBD2|.
CASSLAGGGWTSTDTQYF
TGTGCCAGCAGCTTAGCCGGGGGGGGCTGGACCAGCACAGATACGCAGTATTTT
>TRBJ1-3|TRBV11-2|.|.
CASGKGFSGNTIYF
TGTGCCAGCGGTAAGGGGTTCTCTGGAAACACCATATATTTT
>TRBJ2-5|TRBV9|TRBD2|few
CASSVAASGGVETQYF
TGTGCCAGCAGCGTAGCGGCTAGCGGGGGGGTAGAGACCCAGTACTTC
>TRBJ1-5|TRBV7-8|.|.
CASSSLRQGLNNQPQHF
TGTGCCAGCAGCAGCCTACGGCAGGGACTAAACAATCAGCCCCAGCATTTT